This T cell receptor beta chain was observed in a study of blood T cell repertoires in COVID-19. Study as a whole: The United States, Italy and Spain were the sources of the acute and convalescent COVID-19 samples. T cells, B-cell-depleted T cells, or PBMCs supplied cDNA or gDNA.

The V end lost 5 bases, the J end lost 5 bases, and 18 bases lay between the germline ends. Germline V lookup: CDR1 SGHAT, CDR2 FQDESV (reference sequence). The CDR3 is 15 amino acids. Profiled with immunoSEQ multiplex PCR; TCRdb holds only in-frame clones, not every one. The table includes some 290,000 clones, over 80% detected once. The sequencing sample was made of peripheral blood. This chain uses TRBV11-1 with TRBJ2-5; D perhaps matches TRBD2 (7 bases). The source is a man aged 60 to 75 who had recovered from COVID-19. The DNA of the CDR3 is TGTGCCAGCAGCACCGGGGGGCTGCGGCAGGAGACCCAGTACTTC. This translates into CASSTGGLRQETQYF. Full variable domain (remainder filled in from reference TRBV11-1 and TRBJ2-5): EAEVAQSPRYKITEKSQAVAFWCDPISGHATLYWYRQILGQGPELLVQFQDESVVDDSQLPKDRFSAERLKGVDSTLKIQPAELGDSAMYLCASSTGGLRQETQYFGPGTRLLVL.